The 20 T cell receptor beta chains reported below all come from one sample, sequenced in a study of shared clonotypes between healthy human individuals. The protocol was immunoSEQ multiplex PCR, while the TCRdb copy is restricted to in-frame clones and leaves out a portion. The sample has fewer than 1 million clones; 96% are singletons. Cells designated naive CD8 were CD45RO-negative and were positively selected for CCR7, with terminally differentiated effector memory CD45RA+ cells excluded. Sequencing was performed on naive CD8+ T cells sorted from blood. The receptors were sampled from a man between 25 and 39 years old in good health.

The CDR3 spells CASSGLENEQFF. The DNA for the CDR3 is TGTGCCAGCAGCGGCCTTGAAAATGAGCAGTTCTTC. This chain joins TRBV5-6 and TRBJ2-1; no definite D call. V was cut by 4 bases and J by 7 bases, with 9 bases left in between. CDR3 length equals 12 residues. The germline V gene has CDR1 SGHDT and CDR2 YYEEEE.

The CDR3 DNA reads as TGTGCCAGCAGTCTCGTGGGGGGGACAGAATATGGCTACACCTTC. Its protein product is CASSLVGGTEYGYTF. The chain couples TRBV27 to TRBJ1-2, with 7 bases fitting TRBD1. The V segment lost 5 bases and the J segment 5 bases; nucleotides outside the gene matches: 11. CDR1 and CDR2 from the germline V gene are MNHEY and SMNVEV (reference sequence). The CDR3 loop spans 15 amino acids.

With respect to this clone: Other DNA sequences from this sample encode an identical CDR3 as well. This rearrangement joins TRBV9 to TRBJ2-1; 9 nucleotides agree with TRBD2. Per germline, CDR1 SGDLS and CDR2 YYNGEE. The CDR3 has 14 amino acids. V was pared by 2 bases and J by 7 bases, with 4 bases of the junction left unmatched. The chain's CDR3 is CASSVAGGPNEQFF. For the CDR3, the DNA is TGTGCCAGCAGCGTGGCGGGAGGGCCAAATGAGCAGTTCTTC. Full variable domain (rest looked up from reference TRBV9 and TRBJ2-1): DSGVTQTPKHLITATGQRVTLRCSPRSGDLSVYWYQQSLDQGLQFLIQYYNGEERAKGNILERFSAQQFPDLHSELNLSSLELGDSALYFCASSVAGGPNEQFFGPGTRLTVL.

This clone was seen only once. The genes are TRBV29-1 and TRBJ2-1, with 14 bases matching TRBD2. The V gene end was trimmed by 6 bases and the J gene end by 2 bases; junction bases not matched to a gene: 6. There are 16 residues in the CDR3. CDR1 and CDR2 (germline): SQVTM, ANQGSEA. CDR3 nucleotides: TGCAGCGTAGACGGGACTAGCGGGAGCGCCTACAATGAGCAGTTCTTC. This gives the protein CSVDGTSGSAYNEQFF.

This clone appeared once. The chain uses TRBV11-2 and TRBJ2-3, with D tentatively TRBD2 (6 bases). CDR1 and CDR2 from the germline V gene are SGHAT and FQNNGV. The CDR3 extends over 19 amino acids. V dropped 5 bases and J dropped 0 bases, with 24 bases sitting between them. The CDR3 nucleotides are TGTGCCAGCAGCGTAACTTCCGCCTCGGACTATACTAGCACAGATACGCAGTATTTT. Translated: CASSVTSASDYTSTDTQYF.

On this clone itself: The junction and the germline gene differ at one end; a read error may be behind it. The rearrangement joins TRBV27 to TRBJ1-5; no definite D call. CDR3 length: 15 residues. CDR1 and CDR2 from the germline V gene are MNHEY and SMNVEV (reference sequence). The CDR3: CASSLYSRSNQPRHF. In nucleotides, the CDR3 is TGTGCCAGCAGTTTATATTCACGGAGCAATCAGCCCCGGCATTTT.

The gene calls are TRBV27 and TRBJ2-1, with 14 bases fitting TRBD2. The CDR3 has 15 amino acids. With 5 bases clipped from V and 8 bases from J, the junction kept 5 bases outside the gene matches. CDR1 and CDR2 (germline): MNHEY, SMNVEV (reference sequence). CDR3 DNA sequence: TGTGCCAGCAGTCCCGGGACTAGCGGGAGCGATGAGCAGTTCTTC. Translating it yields CASSPGTSGSDEQFF.

The CDR3 bases are TGTGCCAGCAGCTTGCGAACGGCGCAGTATTTT. It translates to CASSLRTAQYF. The gene calls are TRBV5-5 and TRBJ2-3; D is uncertain. Germline V gives CDR1 SGHKS, CDR2 YYEKEE (reference sequence). This CDR3 contains 11 residues. V was clipped by 1 base and J by 10 bases, with 7 bases between them.

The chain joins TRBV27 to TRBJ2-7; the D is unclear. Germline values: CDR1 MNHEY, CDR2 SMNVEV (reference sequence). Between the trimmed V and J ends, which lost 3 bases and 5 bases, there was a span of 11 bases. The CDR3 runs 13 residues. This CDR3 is CASSFPGQDEQYF. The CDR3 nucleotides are TGTGCCAGCAGTTTCCCCGGTCAGGACGAGCAGTACTTC.

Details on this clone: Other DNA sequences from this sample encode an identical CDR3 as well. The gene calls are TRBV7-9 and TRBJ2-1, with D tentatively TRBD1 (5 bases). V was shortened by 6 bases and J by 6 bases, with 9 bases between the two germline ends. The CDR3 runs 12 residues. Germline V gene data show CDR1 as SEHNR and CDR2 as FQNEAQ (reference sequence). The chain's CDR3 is CASSQGPNEQFF. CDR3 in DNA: TGTGCCAGCAGTCAGGGTCCCAATGAGCAGTTCTTC.

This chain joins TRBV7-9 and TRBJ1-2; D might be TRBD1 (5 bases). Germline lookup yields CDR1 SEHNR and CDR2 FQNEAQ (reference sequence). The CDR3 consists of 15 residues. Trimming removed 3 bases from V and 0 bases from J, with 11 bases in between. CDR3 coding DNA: TGTGCCAGCAGCTTCTCCTGGGACGCTAACTATGGCTACACCTTC. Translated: CASSFSWDANYGYTF. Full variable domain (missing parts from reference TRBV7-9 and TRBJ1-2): DTGVSQNPRHKITKRGQNVTFRCDPISEHNRLYWYRQTLGQGPEFLTYFQNEAQLEKSRLLSDRFSAERPKGSFSTLEIQRTEQGDSAMYLCASSFSWDANYGYTFGSGTRLTVV.

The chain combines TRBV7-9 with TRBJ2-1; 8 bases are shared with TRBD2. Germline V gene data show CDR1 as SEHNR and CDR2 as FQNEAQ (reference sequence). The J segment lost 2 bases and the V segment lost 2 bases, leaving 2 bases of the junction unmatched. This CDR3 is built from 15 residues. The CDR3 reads CASSLLLAAYNEQFF. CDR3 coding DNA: TGTGCCAGCAGCTTATTACTAGCGGCCTACAATGAGCAGTTCTTC.

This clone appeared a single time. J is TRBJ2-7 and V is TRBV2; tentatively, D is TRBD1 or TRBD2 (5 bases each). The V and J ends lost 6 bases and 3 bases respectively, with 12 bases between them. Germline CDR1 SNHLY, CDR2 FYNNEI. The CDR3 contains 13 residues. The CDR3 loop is CASSGDGYYEQYF. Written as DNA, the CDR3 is TGTGCCAGCAGCGGGGACGGCTACTACGAGCAGTACTTC.

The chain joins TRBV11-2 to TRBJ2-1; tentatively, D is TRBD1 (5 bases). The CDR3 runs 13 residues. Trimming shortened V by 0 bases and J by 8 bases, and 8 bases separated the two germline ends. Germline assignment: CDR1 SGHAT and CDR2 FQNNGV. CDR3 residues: CASSLELGHEQFF. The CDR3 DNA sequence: TGTGCCAGCAGCTTAGAGTTGGGGCATGAGCAGTTCTTC.

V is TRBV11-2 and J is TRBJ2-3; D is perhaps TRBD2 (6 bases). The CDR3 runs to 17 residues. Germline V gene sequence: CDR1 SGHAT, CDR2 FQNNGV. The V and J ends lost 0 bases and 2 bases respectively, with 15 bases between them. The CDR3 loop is CASSLEAGWVHTDTQYF. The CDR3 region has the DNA TGTGCCAGCAGCTTAGAGGCGGGATGGGTCCACACAGATACGCAGTATTTT.

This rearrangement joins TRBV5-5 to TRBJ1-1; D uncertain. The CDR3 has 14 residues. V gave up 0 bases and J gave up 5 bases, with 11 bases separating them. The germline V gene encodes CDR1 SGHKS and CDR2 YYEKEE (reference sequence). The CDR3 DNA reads TGTGCCAGCAGCTTGGAGTGGGGATCGACTGAAGCTTTCTTT. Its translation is CASSLEWGSTEAFF.

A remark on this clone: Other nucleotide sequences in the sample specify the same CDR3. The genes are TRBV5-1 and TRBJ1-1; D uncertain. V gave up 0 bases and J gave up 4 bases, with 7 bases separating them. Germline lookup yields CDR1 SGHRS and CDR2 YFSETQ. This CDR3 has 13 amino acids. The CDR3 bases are TGCGCCAGCAGCTTGGCGGGGAGCACTGAAGCTTTCTTT. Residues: CASSLAGSTEAFF.

The CDR3 sequence is CASSEGEGADTQYF. The CDR3, as DNA: TGTGCCAGCAGCGAGGGGGAGGGTGCAGATACGCAGTATTTT. V is TRBV9 and J is TRBJ2-3; possibly TRBD2 for D (7 bases). Per the germline V gene, CDR1 is SGDLS and CDR2 is YYNGEE. The germline V and J ends were trimmed by 3 bases and 4 bases, with 12 bases remaining between them. The CDR3 has 14 amino acids.

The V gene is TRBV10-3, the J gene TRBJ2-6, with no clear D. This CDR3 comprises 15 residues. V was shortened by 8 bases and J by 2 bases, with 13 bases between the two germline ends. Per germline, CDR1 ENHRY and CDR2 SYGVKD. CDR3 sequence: CAIGVTEPGANVLTF. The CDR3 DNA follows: TGTGCCATCGGGGTTACCGAACCTGGGGCCAACGTCCTGACTTTC.

CDR3 in amino acids: CSATPRDRGGYTF. In DNA form, the CDR3 reads TGCAGCGCAACCCCCCGGGACAGGGGTGGCTACACCTTC. The chain is built from TRBV29-1 and TRBJ1-2, with 10 positions matching TRBD1. Trimming at V came to 7 bases and at J to 7 bases, leaving 9 bases not matched to a gene. The V gene's germline CDR1 is SQVTM and CDR2 ANQGSEA. The CDR3 length is 13 residues.